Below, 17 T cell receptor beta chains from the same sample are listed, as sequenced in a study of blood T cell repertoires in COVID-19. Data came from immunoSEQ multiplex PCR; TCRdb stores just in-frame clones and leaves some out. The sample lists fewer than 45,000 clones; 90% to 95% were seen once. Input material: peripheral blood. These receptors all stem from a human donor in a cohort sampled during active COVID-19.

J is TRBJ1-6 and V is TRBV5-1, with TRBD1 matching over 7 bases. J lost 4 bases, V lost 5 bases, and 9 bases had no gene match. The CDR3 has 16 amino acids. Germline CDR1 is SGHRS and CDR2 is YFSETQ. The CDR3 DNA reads TGCGCCAGCAGTTTAACAGGGGATGGATATAATTCACCCCTCCACTTT. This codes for CASSLTGDGYNSPLHF.

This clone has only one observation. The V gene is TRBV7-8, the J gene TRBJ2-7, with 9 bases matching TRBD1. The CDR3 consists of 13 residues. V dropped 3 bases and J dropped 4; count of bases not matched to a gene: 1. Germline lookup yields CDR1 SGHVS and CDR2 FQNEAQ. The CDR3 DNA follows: TGTGCCAGCAGCTTTGGACAGGGGTACGAGCAGTACTTC. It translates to CASSFGQGYEQYF.

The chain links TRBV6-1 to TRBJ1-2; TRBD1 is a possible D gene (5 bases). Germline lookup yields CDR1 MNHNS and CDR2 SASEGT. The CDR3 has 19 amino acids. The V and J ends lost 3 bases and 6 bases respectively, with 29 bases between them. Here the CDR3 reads CASSDGFARHRDFVDGYTF. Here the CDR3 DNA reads TGTGCCAGCAGTGATGGCTTCGCAAGACACCGGGACTTCGTCGATGGCTACACCTTC.

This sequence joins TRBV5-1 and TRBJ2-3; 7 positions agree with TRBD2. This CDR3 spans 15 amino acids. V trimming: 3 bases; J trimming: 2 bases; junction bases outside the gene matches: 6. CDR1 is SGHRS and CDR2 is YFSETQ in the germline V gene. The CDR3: CASSSASGDTDTQYF. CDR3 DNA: TGCGCCAGCAGCTCGGCTAGCGGAGACACAGATACGCAGTATTTT.

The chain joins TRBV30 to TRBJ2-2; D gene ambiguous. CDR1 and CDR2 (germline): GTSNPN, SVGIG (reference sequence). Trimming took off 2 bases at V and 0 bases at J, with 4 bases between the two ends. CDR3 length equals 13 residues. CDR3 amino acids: CAWSHSNTGELFF. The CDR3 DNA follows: TGTGCCTGGAGTCACTCGAACACCGGGGAGCTGTTTTTT.

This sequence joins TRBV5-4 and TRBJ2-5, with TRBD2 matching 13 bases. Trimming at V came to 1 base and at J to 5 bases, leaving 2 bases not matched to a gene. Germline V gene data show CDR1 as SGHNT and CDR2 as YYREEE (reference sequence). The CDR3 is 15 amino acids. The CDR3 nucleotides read TGTGCCAGCAGCTTGCAACTAGCGGGGGGGGAGACCCAGTACTTC. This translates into CASSLQLAGGETQYF. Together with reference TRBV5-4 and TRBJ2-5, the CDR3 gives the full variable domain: ETGVTQSPTHLIKTRGQQVTLRCSSQSGHNTVSWYQQALGQGPQFIFQYYREEENGRGNFPPRFSGLQFPNYSSELNVNALELDDSALYLCASSLQLAGGETQYFGPGTRLLVL.

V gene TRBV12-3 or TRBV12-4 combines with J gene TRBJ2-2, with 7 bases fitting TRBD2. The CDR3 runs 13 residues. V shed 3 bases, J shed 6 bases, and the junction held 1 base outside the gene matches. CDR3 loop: CASSLGGAGELFF. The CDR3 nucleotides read TGTGCCAGCAGTTTGGGGGGGGCCGGGGAGCTGTTTTTT.

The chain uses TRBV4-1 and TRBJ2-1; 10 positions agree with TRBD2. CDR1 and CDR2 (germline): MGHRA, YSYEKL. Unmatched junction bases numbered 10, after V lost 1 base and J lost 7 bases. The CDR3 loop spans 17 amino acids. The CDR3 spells CASSQGELAGYGNEQFF. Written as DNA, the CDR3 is TGCGCCAGCAGCCAAGGAGAACTAGCGGGGTACGGGAATGAGCAGTTCTTC.

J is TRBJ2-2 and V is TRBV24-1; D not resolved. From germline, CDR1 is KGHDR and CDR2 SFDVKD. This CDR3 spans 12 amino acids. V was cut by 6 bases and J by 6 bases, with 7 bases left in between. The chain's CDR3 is CATSFAAGELFF. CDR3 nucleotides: TGTGCCACCAGTTTCGCGGCCGGGGAGCTGTTTTTT.

The CDR3 reads CASSINKGPIRQFF. The CDR3 coding sequence is TGTGCCAGCAGCATTAATAAGGGGCCTATAAGGCAGTTCTTC. The rearrangement links TRBV11-2 to TRBJ2-1; tentatively, D is TRBD1 (5 bases). Germline V gene lookup returns CDR1 SGHAT and CDR2 FQNNGV. V was cut by 5 bases and J by 12 bases, with 20 bases left in between. This CDR3 comprises 14 residues. Full variable domain (rest looked up from reference TRBV11-2 and TRBJ2-1): EAGVAQSPRYKIIEKRQSVAFWCNPISGHATLYWYQQILGQGPKLLIQFQNNGVVDDSQLPKDRFSAERLKGVDSTLKIQPAKLEDSAVYLCASSINKGPIRQFFGPGTRLTVL.

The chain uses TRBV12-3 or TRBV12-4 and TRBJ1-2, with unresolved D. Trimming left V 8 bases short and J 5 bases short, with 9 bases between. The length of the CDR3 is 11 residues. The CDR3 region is CASVARYGYTF. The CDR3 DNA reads TGTGCCAGCGTCGCCCGGTATGGCTACACCTTC.

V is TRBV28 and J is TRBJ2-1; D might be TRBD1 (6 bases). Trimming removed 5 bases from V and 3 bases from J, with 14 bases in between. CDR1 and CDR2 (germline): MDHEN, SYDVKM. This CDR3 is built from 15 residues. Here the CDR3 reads CASSRGGELYNEQFF. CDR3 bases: TGTGCCAGCAGTCGAGGGGGAGAGCTCTACAATGAGCAGTTCTTC.

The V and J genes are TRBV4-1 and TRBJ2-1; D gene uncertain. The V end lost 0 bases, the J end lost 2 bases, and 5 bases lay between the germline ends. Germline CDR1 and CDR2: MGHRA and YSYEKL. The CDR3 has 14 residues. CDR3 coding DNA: TGCGCCAGCAGCCAAGAGCGTCCCTACAATGAGCAGTTCTTC. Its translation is CASSQERPYNEQFF.

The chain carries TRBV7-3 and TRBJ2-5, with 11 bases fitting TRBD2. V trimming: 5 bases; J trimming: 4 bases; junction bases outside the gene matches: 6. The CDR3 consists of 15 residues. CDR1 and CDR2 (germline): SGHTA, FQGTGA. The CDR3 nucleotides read TGTGCCAGCAGCCAAACCGGGACTAGCGGAGAGACCCAGTACTTC. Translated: CASSQTGTSGETQYF.

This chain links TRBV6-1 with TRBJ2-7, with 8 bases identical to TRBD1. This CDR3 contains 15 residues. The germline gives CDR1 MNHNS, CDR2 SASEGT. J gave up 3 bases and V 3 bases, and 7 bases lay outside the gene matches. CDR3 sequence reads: CASSDPGQGYYEQYF. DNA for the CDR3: TGTGCCAGCAGTGACCCCGGACAGGGCTACTACGAGCAGTACTTC.

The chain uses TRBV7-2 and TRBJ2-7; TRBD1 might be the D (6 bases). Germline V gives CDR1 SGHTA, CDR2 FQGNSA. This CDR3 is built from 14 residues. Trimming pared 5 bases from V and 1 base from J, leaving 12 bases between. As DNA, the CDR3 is TGTGCCAGCAGCGTAGACAGGTTTTCCTACGAGCAGTACTTC. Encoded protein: CASSVDRFSYEQYF.

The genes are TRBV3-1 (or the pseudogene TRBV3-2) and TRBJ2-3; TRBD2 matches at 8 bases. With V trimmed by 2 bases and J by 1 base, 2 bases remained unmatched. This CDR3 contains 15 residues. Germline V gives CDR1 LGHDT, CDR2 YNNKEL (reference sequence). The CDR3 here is CASSQPGGGTDTQYF. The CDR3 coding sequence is TGTGCCAGCAGCCAACCGGGAGGGGGCACAGATACGCAGTATTTT.